Many counts were recorded for the clone carrying this TCR beta chain. Its antigen remains unidentified. iRepertoire HTBI primers and Arm-PCR of CDR3 regions built TCR beta libraries. TCRdb re-analysed the multiplex PCR reads in MiXCR, keeping a single row per CDR3 protein. The sample holds 550,000 to 650,000 distinct CDR3 sequences, roughly 16% seen once. Specified time point: newly diagnosed GD, antithyroid drugs for less than 3 months. PBMC RNA was the source of the TCR library. The data derive from a study of regulatory T cells in long-lasting Graves disease. Study results and limitations: Relative to new patients (966), persistent patients exhibited greater sharing of public clonotypes (2,741).

CDR3 length: 16 residues. Unmatched junction bases numbered 7, after V lost 3 bases and J lost 2 bases. The V gene's germline CDR1 is MNHEY and CDR2 SMNVEV (reference sequence). The same sample was also used in a study of T cells in Graves' hyperthyroidism and ophthalmopathy.

The sequence came from a man younger than 30 with Graves disease. Specimen: peripheral blood mononuclear cells (PBMCs), collected at new diagnosis, from a patient treated with antithyroid drugs. This sequence joins TRBV27 and TRBJ2-3; 8 positions match TRBD2. The CDR3 sequence: CASSFSGREHTDTQYF. Written as DNA, the CDR3 is TGTGCCAGCAGTTTCTCCGGGAGGGAGCACACAGATACGCAGTATTTT.